One sample yielded the 24 T cell receptor beta chains listed below, sequenced in a study of CD8 T cells in ankylosing spondylitis. From the 5' RACE reads, TCRdb called clonotypes with MiXCR, one entry per CDR3 protein. The data contain 200,000 or so distinct CDR3 sequences, over 15% of them singletons. Sequenced input: blood, either unsorted or a sorted T cell fraction (not recorded which). Source of these receptors: a male donor under 30 with ankylosing spondylitis or in good health (not recorded which).

Ten or more counts support this clonotype. The gene calls are TRBV12-3 or TRBV12-4 and TRBJ2-1; TRBD1 aligns across 7 bases. The junction had 12 bases not matched to a gene; V was cut back by 7 bases and J by 0 bases. This CDR3 comprises 17 residues. Here the CDR3 reads CASITRQGKDSYNEQFF. CDR3 DNA sequence: TGTGCCAGCATTACCCGACAGGGTAAGGACTCCTACAATGAGCAGTTCTTC.

This clonotype was seen many times. CDR3 protein: CASSLSSGSEQYV. The CDR3, as DNA: TGTGCCAGCAGCTTAAGCAGCGGGAGTGAGCAGTACGTC. The chain is built from TRBV11-2 and TRBJ2-7; 8 bases fit TRBD2. V dropped 2 bases and J dropped 7; count of bases not matched to a gene: 4. There are 13 residues in the CDR3. The germline V gene has CDR1 SGHAT and CDR2 FQNNGV.

In its sample, this clonotype was seen many times. The CDR3 nucleotides read TGTGCCAGCAGTTCCCATAGTACCAAAAACATTCAGTACTTC. Protein: CASSSHSTKNIQYF. J is TRBJ2-4 and V is TRBV12-3 or TRBV12-4; D remains unclear. The CDR3 length is 14 residues. The V end lost 4 bases, the J end lost 2 bases, and 9 bases lay between the germline ends.

This clonotype was found many times. The CDR3 bases are TGTGCCATCAGTGAGTCGGTTCGGGGGCAGGGGCAGTTCTTC. Its translation is CAISESVRGQGQFF. This sequence joins TRBV10-3 and TRBJ2-1; D may match TRBD1 or TRBD2 (6 bases each). The CDR3 consists of 14 residues. Germline V gene lookup returns CDR1 ENHRY and CDR2 SYGVKD. Trimming left V 0 bases short and J 12 bases short, with 15 bases between.

The rearrangement links TRBV7-2 to TRBJ2-1; 13 positions agree with TRBD2. With 5 bases clipped from V and 7 bases from J, the junction kept 11 bases outside the gene matches. The CDR3 runs 17 residues. The V gene's germline CDR1 is SGHTA and CDR2 FQGNSA. The CDR3 spells CASSLTSGRDKQNEQFF. DNA of the CDR3: TGTGCCAGCAGCCTTACTAGCGGGAGGGACAAACAGAATGAGCAGTTCTTC.

This clonotype has a count of ten or more. The genes are TRBV20-1 and TRBJ2-2, with 7 bases that match TRBD1. Germline CDR1 reads DFQATT; CDR2 reads SNEGSKA (reference sequence). With V trimmed by 0 bases and J by 1 base, 5 bases remained unmatched. This CDR3 has 16 residues. In DNA form, the CDR3 reads TGCAGTGCTAGAGACCGGGCAGGGGGGAACACCGGGGAGCTGTTTTTT. Residues: CSARDRAGGNTGELFF.

This clonotype was seen many times. This chain connects TRBV20-1 to TRBJ2-1; D gene ambiguous. This CDR3 is 11 amino acids long. V was cut by 6 bases and J by 7 bases, with 10 bases left in between. Germline V gives CDR1 DFQATT, CDR2 SNEGSKA (reference sequence). CDR3 nucleotides: TGCAGTGCCACGTCCGGAAATGAGCAGTTCTTC. It translates to CSATSGNEQFF.

This clonotype showed up many times. V usage is TRBV20-1 and J usage is TRBJ2-7, with D tentatively TRBD1 or TRBD2 (5 bases each). CDR3 size: 13 residues. Trimming removed 5 bases from V and 0 bases from J, with 11 bases in between. Germline CDR1 and CDR2: DFQATT and SNEGSKA (reference sequence). This chain's CDR3 is CSARPGSSYEQYV. The CDR3 DNA follows: TGCAGTGCTCGACCAGGGAGCTCCTACGAGCAGTACGTC.

J is TRBJ2-2 and V is TRBV2, with a weak D call TRBD1 (5 bases). The CDR3 contains 14 residues. With 3 bases removed from V and 2 bases from J, the gap between germline ends came to 7 bases. From germline, CDR1 is SNHLY and CDR2 FYNNEI. The CDR3 here is CASSEQGNTGELFF. CDR3 sequence (DNA): TGTGCCAGCAGTGAGCAGGGCAACACCGGGGAGCTGTTTTTT. The complete variable domain, with remaining parts taken from reference TRBV2 and TRBJ2-2, reads EPEVTQTPSHQVTQMGQEVILRCVPISNHLYFYWYRQILGQKVEFLVSFYNNEISEKSEIFDDQFSVERPDGSNFTLKIRSTKLEDSAMYFCASSEQGNTGELFFGEGSRLTVL.

This sequence joins TRBV7-6 and TRBJ2-3, with D possibly matching TRBD2 (5 bases). In germline, CDR1 is SGHVS, CDR2 FNYEAQ. The germline V and J ends were trimmed by 5 bases and 6 bases, with 15 bases remaining between them. This CDR3 comprises 14 residues. CDR3 in DNA: TGTGCCAGCAGCCCATATACTAGGGCGGATACGCAGTATTTT. Translated, it gives CASSPYTRADTQYF.

In its sample, this clonotype was seen many times. The chain uses TRBV4-3 and TRBJ2-7; D is possibly TRBD1 (6 bases). Germline-derived CDR1 and CDR2 are LGHNA and YSLEER. The CDR3 is 16 residues long. V was cut by 3 bases and J by 9 bases, with 24 bases left in between. The CDR3 coding sequence is TGCGCCAGCAGCCATGGGTCTGGGGACACCTCTGTCGGGCAGTACTTC. Translation gives CASSHGSGDTSVGQYF.

This clonotype was seen at least ten times. The J gene is TRBJ2-1, the V gene TRBV29-1; D gene ambiguous. The CDR3 loop spans 11 amino acids. With 7 bases removed from V and 10 bases from J, the gap between germline ends came to 14 bases. Germline V gene sequence: CDR1 SQVTM, CDR2 ANQGSEA. The CDR3, as DNA: TGCAGCGCCTTCGACTCGCCAGAGCAGTTCTTC. Translation gives CSAFDSPEQFF.

There are many counts of this clonotype. The chain recombines TRBV20-1 with TRBJ2-1, with D perhaps TRBD1 or TRBD2 (6 bases each). CDR1 and CDR2 from the germline V gene are DFQATT and SNEGSKA (reference sequence). Trimming removed 6 bases at V and 4 bases at J, with 19 bases between. CDR3 size: 15 residues. The CDR3 DNA is TGCAGTGCCACCGGGACAAAGGGACTTTACAATGAGCAGTTCTTC. This translates into CSATGTKGLYNEQFF.

This clonotype was detected many times. This rearrangement joins TRBV5-1 to TRBJ1-1; 7 positions match TRBD1. V lost 4 bases, J lost 0 bases, and 6 bases stayed unmatched. Germline V gives CDR1 SGHRS, CDR2 YFSETQ. The CDR3 spans 15 residues. This CDR3 is CASSGGQYMNTEAFF. In DNA, the CDR3 is TGCGCCAGCAGCGGGGGACAGTACATGAACACTGAAGCTTTCTTT.

This clonotype was seen a handful of times. J is TRBJ2-2 and V is TRBV5-1; D might be TRBD2 (6 bases). This CDR3 contains 18 residues. Trimming pared 3 bases from V and 2 bases from J, leaving 20 bases between. Germline V gene lookup returns CDR1 SGHRS and CDR2 YFSETQ. CDR3 DNA sequence: TGCGCCAGCAGCTCTGCCCCGACTAGGGGCCTCAACACCGGGGAGCTGTTTTTT. It translates to CASSSAPTRGLNTGELFF.

This clonotype was recorded at least ten times. J is TRBJ2-1 and V is TRBV20-1, with D possibly being TRBD2 (5 bases). The CDR3 is 15 amino acids. From germline, CDR1 is DFQATT and CDR2 SNEGSKA (reference sequence). Deletions cut 8 bases from V and 1 base from J, with 18 bases between. The CDR3 spells CSSLMGVRSYNEQFF. In nucleotides, the CDR3 is TGCAGTTCCCTTATGGGAGTCCGTTCCTACAATGAGCAGTTCTTC.

This clonotype has at least ten counts. The chain recombines TRBV5-1 with TRBJ1-1, with D possibly being TRBD1 (5 bases). Germline CDR1 is SGHRS and CDR2 is YFSETQ. This CDR3 is 16 amino acids long. Trimming stripped 4 bases from V and 0 bases from J, with 16 bases between. Written as DNA, the CDR3 is TGCGCCAGCAGCCTGGACATTGGACTAATGAACACTGAAGCTTTCTTT. Protein sequence: CASSLDIGLMNTEAFF.

The chain is built from TRBV10-3 and TRBJ2-7; D might be TRBD2 (5 bases). This CDR3 is built from 11 residues. CDR1 and CDR2 from the germline V gene are ENHRY and SYGVKD. V shed 7 bases and J shed 6 bases, with 10 bases lying between them. CDR3 nucleotides: TGTGCCATCACTAATGAGGGCGAGCAGTACTTC. Encoded protein: CAITNEGEQYF.

Many counts were recorded for this clonotype. CDR3 coding DNA: TGCGCCAGCACCCGAGAGGGGGTGGGAGGCTACACCTTC. Protein sequence: CASTREGVGGYTF. The gene calls are TRBV4-1 and TRBJ1-2, with D tentatively TRBD1 (6 bases). Per germline, CDR1 MGHRA and CDR2 YSYEKL. The germline V and J ends were trimmed by 7 bases and 8 bases, with 17 bases remaining between them. The CDR3 has 13 amino acids.

The chain is built from TRBV29-1 and TRBJ2-7; 11 bases map to TRBD1. J gave up 6 bases and V 7 bases, and 8 bases lay outside the gene matches. Germline values: CDR1 SQVTM, CDR2 ANQGSEA. The length of the CDR3 is 13 residues. The CDR3 sequence: CSAVPGQGGEQYF. The CDR3 DNA reads as TGCAGCGCAGTGCCGGGACAGGGGGGCGAGCAGTACTTC.

The chain uses TRBV7-6 and TRBJ2-5; D is unresolved. Germline V gene sequence: CDR1 SGHVS, CDR2 FNYEAQ. The CDR3 runs to 15 residues. V was shortened by 5 bases and J by 5 bases, with 18 bases between the two germline ends. The CDR3 loop is CASSLFRVPGETQYF. The CDR3 nucleotides are TGTGCCAGCAGCCTTTTCCGGGTCCCTGGGGAGACCCAGTACTTC.

This rearrangement joins TRBV27 to TRBJ2-1; D possibly corresponds to TRBD2 (6 bases). The CDR3 is 12 amino acids. Looked up from germline, CDR1 is MNHEY and CDR2 is SMNVEV (reference sequence). V lost 5 bases to trimming and J lost 13 bases, with 15 bases between them. The CDR3 here is CASSAPGTAQFF. CDR3 nucleotides: TGTGCCAGCAGTGCACCCGGGACTGCTCAGTTCTTC.

The chain is built from TRBV20-1 and TRBJ1-1, with 8 nucleotides matching TRBD1. The CDR3 loop spans 14 amino acids. In germline, CDR1 is DFQATT, CDR2 SNEGSKA (reference sequence). Germline trimming cut 5 bases from V and 1 base from J; bases unmatched to any gene: 6. The chain's CDR3 is CSAGAGGPNTEAFF. The DNA for the CDR3 is TGCAGTGCTGGAGCAGGGGGCCCGAACACTGAAGCTTTCTTT.

This chain uses TRBV6-2 or TRBV6-3 with TRBJ2-1, with D possibly TRBD2 on 5 matching bases. CDR3 size: 13 residues. The V end lost 6 bases, the J end lost 9 bases, and 15 bases lay between the germline ends. CDR1 MNHEY and CDR2 SVGEGT come from the germline V gene. CDR3: CASSTFTSSEQFF. The CDR3 nucleotides read TGTGCCAGCAGCACCTTCACTAGTTCTGAGCAGTTCTTC.